These 20 T cell receptor beta chains were sequenced from one sample in a study of blood T cell repertoires in COVID-19. Assay used: immunoSEQ multiplex PCR; TCRdb lists only in-frame clones, some missing. The sample holds 150,000 to 200,000 clones; approximately 92% are singletons and the top ten take more than 4.5%. Sequenced: peripheral blood. Source of these receptors: a man aged 25-45 years with COVID-19, enrolled during active disease.

The CDR3 protein is CASSSHIRGGDYNEQFF. Written as DNA, the CDR3 is TGTGCCAGCAGCTCCCACATACGAGGGGGCGACTACAATGAGCAGTTCTTC. This chain links TRBV5-4 with TRBJ2-1, with 7 bases that match TRBD1. The J segment lost 3 bases and the V segment lost 3 bases, leaving 12 bases of the junction unmatched. The CDR3 runs to 17 residues. Germline CDR1 and CDR2: SGHNT and YYREEE (reference sequence).

This clone occurred a few times. The V and J genes are TRBV2 and TRBJ2-3; D is ambiguous. CDR1 is SNHLY, CDR2 FYNNEI, per germline. The V end was cut by 6 bases, the J end by 6 bases, with 16 bases between. The CDR3 has 14 residues. CDR3 in amino acids: CASRENTGSDTQYF. CDR3 coding DNA: TGTGCCAGCAGGGAAAATACTGGTTCTGATACGCAGTATTTT.

The chain links TRBV30 to TRBJ2-3; 7 nucleotides match TRBD2. Trimming at V came to 0 bases and at J to 4 bases, leaving 4 bases not matched to a gene. Looked up from germline, CDR1 is GTSNPN and CDR2 is SVGIG (reference sequence). The CDR3 is 14 residues long. CDR3 DNA: TGTGCCTGGAGTGTAGGGGCGGGAGCAGATACGCAGTATTTT. It yields the protein CAWSVGAGADTQYF.

This clone was recorded only once. The rearrangement links TRBV18 to TRBJ2-3; D unresolved. Germline V gene lookup returns CDR1 KGHSH and CDR2 LQKENI. The CDR3 is 15 residues long. V was clipped by 0 bases and J by 0 bases, with 7 bases between them. CDR3 DNA sequence: TGTGCCAGCTCACCACCGAGTTGGAGCACAGATACGCAGTATTTT. As protein: CASSPPSWSTDTQYF.

V and J are TRBV9 and TRBJ2-1, with D perhaps matching TRBD2 (7 bases). Trimming left V 0 bases short and J 13 bases short, with 14 bases between. This CDR3 spans 13 amino acids. The germline gives CDR1 SGDLS, CDR2 YYNGEE. In DNA form, the CDR3 reads TGTGCCAGCAGCGTAGAAGGGGGGGTCACCCAGTTCTTC. It is translated as CASSVEGGVTQFF.

J is TRBJ2-2 and V is TRBV6-2 or TRBV6-3; 12 nucleotides match TRBD2. Trimming took 1 base from V and 6 from J; bases not matched to a gene: 3. The germline V gene encodes CDR1 MNHEY and CDR2 SVGEGT. This CDR3 has 16 amino acids. CDR3 coding DNA: TGTGCCAGCAGTTACTTACCTAGCGGGAGGGCCGGGGAGCTGTTTTTT. Encoded protein: CASSYLPSGRAGELFF.

The chain couples TRBV27 to TRBJ2-7; D might be TRBD2 (6 bases). CDR1 is MNHEY, CDR2 SMNVEV, per germline (reference sequence). This CDR3 region has 15 residues. Trimming pared 4 bases from V and 1 base from J, leaving 14 bases between. The CDR3 region is CASSSYEGLSYEQYF. The DNA of the CDR3 is TGTGCCAGCAGTTCATACGAGGGACTTTCCTACGAGCAGTACTTC.

This chain uses TRBV15 with TRBJ1-2, with D tentatively TRBD1 (5 bases). Deletions cut 9 bases from V and 0 bases from J, with 17 bases between. CDR3 size: 15 residues. Germline V gene lookup returns CDR1 LNHNV and CDR2 YYDKDF (reference sequence). CDR3 sequence: CATRPGTGANYGYTF. The CDR3 nucleotides are TGTGCCACAAGACCCGGGACGGGAGCTAACTATGGCTACACCTTC. The whole variable domain, remainder taken from reference TRBV15 and TRBJ1-2, is DAMVIQNPRYQVTQFGKPVTLSCSQTLNHNVMYWYQQKSSQAPKLLFHYYDKDFNNEADTPDNFQSRRPNTSFCFLDIRSPGLGDTAMYLCATRPGTGANYGYTFGSGTRLTVV.

The V gene is TRBV6-1, the J gene TRBJ1-6; the D is unclear. CDR3 size: 15 residues. From germline, CDR1 is MNHNS and CDR2 SASEGT. V was trimmed by 2 bases and J by 0 bases, leaving 5 bases between them. The CDR3 sequence: CASSELSSYNSPLHF. DNA for the CDR3: TGTGCCAGCAGTGAACTCAGCTCCTATAATTCACCCCTCCACTTT.

The V and J genes are TRBV25-1 and TRBJ2-3; 13 bases are a match to TRBD2. CDR3 length: 17 residues. The germline CDR1 and CDR2 sequences are MGHDK and SYGVNS. V trimming: 10 bases; J trimming: 2 bases; junction bases outside the gene matches: 12. In nucleotides, the CDR3 is TGTGCCACCCCCCCAGGACTAGCGGGAGAATTCACAGATACGCAGTATTTT. Translation: CATPPGLAGEFTDTQYF.

The chain has TRBV7-9 and TRBJ1-2; 8 nucleotides line up with TRBD1. Germline-derived CDR1 and CDR2 are SEHNR and FQNEAQ (reference sequence). V lost 3 bases, J lost 2 bases, and 14 bases stayed unmatched. The CDR3 totals 18 residues. The DNA of the CDR3 is TGTGCCAGCAGCTTCTTTGGACAGGGCCGAAAAAGAAACTATGGCTACACCTTC. Encoded protein: CASSFFGQGRKRNYGYTF.

V gene TRBV9 combines with J gene TRBJ2-2, with 8 bases aligning to TRBD1. Germline V lookup: CDR1 SGDLS, CDR2 YYNGEE. The CDR3 totals 14 residues. V was clipped by 7 bases and J by 1 base; unmatched bases: 3. Here the CDR3 DNA reads TGTGCCAGCCAAGACAGGGGGAACACCGGGGAGCTGTTTTTT. It is translated as CASQDRGNTGELFF.

This sequence joins TRBV6-5 and TRBJ2-7; 7 positions agree with TRBD1. CDR1 is MNHEY and CDR2 is SVGAGI in the germline V gene. The CDR3 has 15 amino acids. Trimming removed 7 bases from V and 2 bases from J; junction bases left unmatched: 11. DNA for the CDR3: TGTGCCAGCATGGTCGGAGGACAGGTGCCCTACGAGCAGTACTTC. Encoded protein: CASMVGGQVPYEQYF.

The genes are TRBV7-9 and TRBJ2-7; 7 bases match TRBD2. Germline V CDR1 and CDR2: SEHNR, FQNEAQ (reference sequence). This CDR3 contains 16 residues. V gave up 6 bases and J gave up 3 bases; unmatched junction bases: 14. The CDR3: CASSPILSGPHYEQYF. The CDR3 nucleotides are TGTGCCAGCAGTCCTATCCTTAGCGGGCCTCACTACGAGCAGTACTTC.

The chain links TRBV19 to TRBJ1-3; D ambiguous. V lost 5 bases to trimming and J lost 0 bases, with 11 bases between them. Germline V gene data show CDR1 as LNHDA and CDR2 as SQIVND (reference sequence). The CDR3 sequence is 15 residues long. CDR3 coding DNA: TGTGCCAGTAGTGCGGATGCTAGCTCTGGAAACACCATATATTTT. Protein sequence: CASSADASSGNTIYF.

The chain couples TRBV19 to TRBJ1-5; D call uncertain. The V and J ends lost 4 bases and 6 bases respectively, with 19 bases between them. CDR1 is LNHDA, CDR2 SQIVND, per germline (reference sequence). The CDR3 is 16 amino acids. CDR3 DNA sequence: TGTGCCAGTAGTACCCGATCCGAGGCCTATACTCAGCCCCAGCATTTT. Its translation is CASSTRSEAYTQPQHF. Variable domain in full (rest from reference TRBV19 and TRBJ1-5): DGGITQSPKYLFRKEGQNVTLSCEQNLNHDAMYWYRQDPGQGLRLIYYSQIVNDFQKGDIAEGYSVSREKKESFPLTVTSAQKNPTAFYLCASSTRSEAYTQPQHFGDGTRLSIL.

This chain links TRBV12-3 or TRBV12-4 with TRBJ1-2; 8 bases match TRBD1. The CDR3 loop spans 12 amino acids. J was trimmed by 7 bases and V by 3 bases; bases with no gene match: 1. The CDR3 bases are TGTGCCAGCAGTTTGACAGGGGTTGGCTACACCTTC. Amino acid sequence: CASSLTGVGYTF.

The genes are TRBV6-6 and TRBJ1-5; possible D gene TRBD1, 5 bases. V lost 4 bases, J lost 0 bases, and 7 bases lay in between. CDR1 and CDR2 from the germline V gene are MNHNY and SVGAGI (reference sequence). There are 14 residues in the CDR3. CDR3 coding DNA: TGTGCCAGCAGTTTGGGGGGTAGCAATCAGCCCCAGCATTTT. Protein product: CASSLGGSNQPQHF.

The V call is TRBV11-2, the J call TRBJ2-1; D perhaps matches TRBD1 (5 bases). With 5 bases removed from V and 4 bases from J, the gap between germline ends came to 21 bases. This CDR3 comprises 17 residues. Germline V CDR1 and CDR2: SGHAT, FQNNGV. In DNA, the CDR3 is TGTGCCAGCAGCCTCCGGACACAAGCTCCGGAGTACAATGAGCAGTTCTTC. This encodes CASSLRTQAPEYNEQFF.

The V and J genes are TRBV28 and TRBJ2-4; a weak D match, TRBD1 (5 bases). This CDR3 has 15 amino acids. Germline CDR1 is MDHEN and CDR2 is SYDVKM. V lost 5 bases to trimming and J lost 8 bases, with 19 bases between them. CDR3 residues: CASSLITPGHDIQYF. The CDR3 coding sequence is TGTGCCAGCAGTCTCATAACGCCAGGGCACGACATTCAGTACTTC.